The 10 T cell receptor beta chains listed next were all sequenced from one sample in a study of early T cells in non-severe SARS-CoV-2 infection. TCRdb processed the 5' RACE reads anew with MiXCR; each CDR3 protein has one entry. The sample lists approximately 28,000 distinct CDR3 sequences; about 5% were seen once. The sample was whole blood, taken at baseline. The receptors stem from an adult who was a healthcare worker with PCR-confirmed SARS-CoV-2 infection or an uninfected control (not recorded which).

This clonotype was observed many times. The V gene is TRBV24-1, the J gene TRBJ1-1; TRBD1 aligns across 9 bases. This CDR3 is built from 15 residues. Germline V lookup: CDR1 KGHDR, CDR2 SFDVKD. V lost 7 bases and J lost 0; bases outside the gene matches: 5. The CDR3 bases are TGTGCCACCAGGGGTGGGGACAGGGTGAACACTGAAGCTTTCTTT. Translation gives CATRGGDRVNTEAFF.

The rearrangement links TRBV29-1 to TRBJ1-1; D remains unclear. The CDR3 consists of 12 residues. The V gene's germline CDR1 is SQVTM and CDR2 ANQGSEA. Trimming shortened V by 5 bases and J by 5 bases, and 12 bases separated the two germline ends. The CDR3 sequence is CSVLKGETEAFF. As DNA, the CDR3 is TGCAGCGTTCTCAAGGGAGAAACTGAAGCTTTCTTT.

The table lists this clonotype with many counts. The rearrangement joins TRBV24-1 to TRBJ2-2; D is perhaps TRBD1 (6 bases). V gave up 6 bases and J gave up 4 bases, with 8 bases separating them. Per the germline V gene, CDR1 is KGHDR and CDR2 is SFDVKD. This CDR3 is 13 amino acids long. The CDR3 is CATSWGLTGELFF. The CDR3 DNA reads as TGTGCCACCAGTTGGGGGCTCACCGGGGAGCTGTTTTTT.

The CDR3 DNA sequence: TGTGCCAGCAGTTATTTGACTAGCGGGTCCTACGAGCAGTACTTC. Its protein product is CASSYLTSGSYEQYF. V and J are TRBV6-5 and TRBJ2-7; 10 nucleotides line up with TRBD2. CDR1 and CDR2 from the germline V gene are MNHEY and SVGAGI. The CDR3 extends over 15 amino acids. Trimming took 3 bases from V and 1 from J; bases not matched to a gene: 3.

V gene TRBV6-1 combines with J gene TRBJ2-7; 7 bases agree with TRBD1. With 2 bases clipped from V and 6 bases from J, the junction kept 4 bases outside the gene matches. The CDR3 is made up of 13 amino acids. In germline, CDR1 is MNHNS, CDR2 SASEGT. This chain's CDR3 is CASSEQGEREQYF. In DNA, the CDR3 is TGTGCCAGCAGTGAACAGGGGGAGCGCGAGCAGTACTTC.

This clonotype was seen repeatedly, ten times or more. This chain joins TRBV6-5 and TRBJ2-2, with TRBD2 as a possible D gene (6 bases). The CDR3 spans 14 residues. Trimming removed 2 bases from V and 6 bases from J, with 10 bases in between. Per the germline V gene, CDR1 is MNHEY and CDR2 is SVGAGI. The CDR3 DNA reads TGTGCCAGCAGTTACCCGGGGGAAGCCGGGGAGCTGTTTTTT. It yields the protein CASSYPGEAGELFF.

This clonotype was detected many times. CDR3 loop: CASSLDHLLGNEQFF. CDR3 DNA: TGTGCCAGCAGTTTAGACCACCTGTTGGGGAATGAGCAGTTCTTC. This chain uses TRBV12-3 or TRBV12-4 with TRBJ2-1; D is uncertain. V was clipped by 1 base and J by 7 bases, with 14 bases between them. This CDR3 has 15 residues.

This clonotype was seen a few times. The J gene is TRBJ2-4, the V gene TRBV7-9; the D is unclear. Trimming took 5 bases from V and 0 from J, leaving 2 bases between them. This CDR3 has 12 amino acids. CDR1 is SEHNR and CDR2 is FQNEAQ in the germline V gene (reference sequence). CDR3 sequence: CASSPAKNIQYF. The CDR3, as DNA: TGTGCCAGCAGCCCAGCCAAAAACATTCAGTACTTC.

This clonotype was seen at least ten times. The chain is built from TRBV5-1 and TRBJ2-5; D is uncertain. The V end was cut by 0 bases, the J end by 5 bases, with 11 bases between. There are 14 residues in the CDR3. CDR1 and CDR2 (germline): SGHRS, YFSETQ. CDR3: CASSLVQEGETQYF. CDR3 in DNA: TGCGCCAGCAGCTTGGTCCAGGAAGGGGAGACCCAGTACTTC.

This clonotype was seen ten or more times. The V gene is TRBV3-1, the J gene TRBJ2-1, with 13 positions matching TRBD2. This CDR3 comprises 16 residues. Trimming took 4 bases from V and 5 from J; bases not matched to a gene: 5. Per the germline V gene, CDR1 is LGHDT and CDR2 is YNNKEL (reference sequence). This chain's CDR3 is CASSPGLAGANNEQFF. As DNA, the CDR3 is TGTGCCAGCAGCCCCGGACTAGCGGGGGCTAACAATGAGCAGTTCTTC.